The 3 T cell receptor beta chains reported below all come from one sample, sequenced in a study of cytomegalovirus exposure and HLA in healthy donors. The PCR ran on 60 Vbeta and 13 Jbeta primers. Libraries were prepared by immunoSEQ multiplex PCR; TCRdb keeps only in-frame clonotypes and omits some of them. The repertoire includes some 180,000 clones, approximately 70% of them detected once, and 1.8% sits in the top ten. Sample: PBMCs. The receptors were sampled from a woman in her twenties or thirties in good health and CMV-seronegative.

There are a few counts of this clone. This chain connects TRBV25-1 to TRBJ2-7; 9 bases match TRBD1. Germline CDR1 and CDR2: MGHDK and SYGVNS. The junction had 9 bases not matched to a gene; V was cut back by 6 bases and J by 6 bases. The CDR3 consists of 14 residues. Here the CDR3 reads CASSRQGVLSEQYF. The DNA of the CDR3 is TGTGCCAGCAGCAGACAGGGGGTATTAAGCGAGCAGTACTTC.

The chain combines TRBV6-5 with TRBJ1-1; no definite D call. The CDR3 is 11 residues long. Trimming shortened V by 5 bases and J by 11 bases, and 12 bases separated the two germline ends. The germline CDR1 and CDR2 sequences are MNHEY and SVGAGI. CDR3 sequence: CASSTPREAFF. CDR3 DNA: TGTGCCAGCAGTACCCCCCGAGAGGCTTTCTTT.

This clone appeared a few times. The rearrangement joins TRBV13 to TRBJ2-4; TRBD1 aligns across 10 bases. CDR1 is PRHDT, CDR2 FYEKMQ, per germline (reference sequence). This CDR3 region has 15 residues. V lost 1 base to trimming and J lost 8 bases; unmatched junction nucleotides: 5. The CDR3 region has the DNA TGTGCCAGCAGCTTAGTGGGGACAGGGGCTGACATTCAGTACTTC. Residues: CASSLVGTGADIQYF.